The entry below gives a single T cell receptor beta chain sequence along with its context. Its antigen is unidentified. This sample is drawn from a study of T cells after yellow fever vaccination. Whole-study results and caveats: Subsequent booster samples again held most clones from primary vaccination (more than 95% CD4, approximately 85% CD8). Just a small share of clonotypes turned up in the CD4 compartment as well as the CD8 compartment.

TCRdb re-called the 5' RACE reads with MiXCR, one entry per CDR3 protein. The profile shows a few hundred thousand distinct CDR3 sequences, around 17% of them singletons. The germline CDR1 and CDR2 sequences are SGHAT and FQDESV (reference sequence). V lost 4 bases and J 0 bases, leaving 12 bases between the germline ends. This CDR3 is 15 amino acids long. The chain links TRBV11-1 to TRBJ2-5; D is perhaps TRBD2 (6 bases). This TCR came from a man younger than 35 who received the YFV17D yellow fever vaccine. This sample comprised PBMCs, obtained 5 days after the first yellow fever vaccination. The CDR3, as DNA: TGTGCCAGCAGCTACGGGGGTCATTACCAAGAGACCCAGTACTTC. It codes for CASSYGGHYQETQYF. Complete variable domain (other parts from reference TRBV11-1 and TRBJ2-5): EAEVAQSPRYKITEKSQAVAFWCDPISGHATLYWYRQILGQGPELLVQFQDESVVDDSQLPKDRFSAERLKGVDSTLKIQPAELGDSAMYLCASSYGGHYQETQYFGPGTRLLVL.